This T cell receptor beta chain was sequenced for a study of PD-1 blockade in classical Hodgkin lymphoma. The table came from immunoSEQ multiplex PCR; TCRdb's copy has only in-frame clones and leaves some out. The sample carries about 62,000 clones, around 88% recorded once. Exposure to brentuximab vedotin varied, and each patient had relapsed following autologous stem cell transplantation. This clone came up once. Germline CDR1 is GTSNPN and CDR2 is SVGIG (reference sequence). The J segment lost 11 bases and the V segment lost 3 bases, leaving 11 bases of the junction unmatched. The CDR3 loop spans 14 amino acids.

The receptor was isolated from a human donor with classical Hodgkin lymphoma. The specimen was peripheral blood mononuclear cells (PBMCs), collected at baseline. The chain has TRBV30 and TRBJ1-5; the match to TRBD1 covers 9 bases. The CDR3 DNA reads as TGTGCCTGGAGCCAGGGACAGGGACTTGAGGCCCAGCATTTT. This codes for CAWSQGQGLEAQHF.